The clone carrying this T cell receptor beta chain was found a few times. Its target is not known. Antigen-specific CD4+ T cell clonotypes were called by their expansion after viral peptide-pool culture in ViraFEST. It was after 10 days of culture that CD4+ T cells were isolated. Nucleocapsid antibodies stayed negative before and after vaccination, showing no earlier SARS-CoV-2 infection. The culture medium for over 1.5 million PBMC per well included roughly 10 IU/ml IL-2 and about 10 ug/ml peptides. The authors replaced half the medium with IL-2 medium on days 3 and 7. This specimen belongs to a study of vaccination effects on CD4 cells after COVID-19. Broader study findings: The study enrolled few convalescent patients and sampled no early post-infection timepoints. Marked clonal contraction was seen late after vaccination (in both infection- and vaccine-induced clones).

Generated by immunoSEQ multiplex PCR, the TCRdb table keeps only in-frame clones and is missing some. Of about 54,000 clones listed, around 67% are singletons. This CDR3 is 16 amino acids long. Between the trimmed V and J ends, which lost 7 bases and 1 base, there was a span of 14 bases. CDR1 is MNHGY and CDR2 is SAAAGT in the germline V gene. The TCR comes from a human donor who received a COVID-19 vaccine. This specimen consisted of CD4+ T cells from PBMCs cultured with SARS-CoV-2 spike peptides, obtained before COVID-19 vaccination. The chain combines TRBV6-8 with TRBJ2-6; maybe TRBD1 (5 bases). For the CDR3, the DNA is TGTGCCAGCAAGCAGGGATCGTGGTCTGGGGCCAACGTCCTGACTTTC. As protein: CASKQGSWSGANVLTF.